This T cell receptor (beta chain) is from a study of prognosis after radiotherapy for stage I lung cancer. For the study at large: The enrollment of patients with stage I non-small cell lung cancer occurred between 2018 and January 2019. In total, 10 to 15 men and roughly six women took part as patients, aged 53 to 84 with a median of about 68 years.

The genomic DNA TCR beta CDR3 region underwent two rounds of multiplex PCR. Gene-specific TRBV and TRBJ primers were used in PCR round one. In the second PCR round, amplification relied on universal primers. A single record per CDR3 protein comes from TCRdb applying MiXCR to the multiplex PCR reads. The table includes around 30,000 distinct CDR3 sequences, 30% to 35% detected once. This CDR3 has 14 residues. With V trimmed by 5 bases and J by 9 bases, 13 bases remained unmatched. The germline V gene has CDR1 MNHEY and CDR2 SVGEGT. This clonotype was sampled from a donor aged 50 or older with non-small cell lung cancer. The source was PBMCs, collected before or after stereotactic body radiation therapy (not recorded which). The rearrangement joins TRBV6-2 or TRBV6-3 to TRBJ2-7; 7 bases fit TRBD2. This chain's CDR3 is CASSLWTLPGGQYF. CDR3 sequence (DNA): TGTGCCAGCAGTCTATGGACTCTGCCGGGGGGGCAGTACTTC.